A single sample is the source of the 3 T cell receptor beta chains below, sequenced in a study of cytomegalovirus exposure and HLA in healthy donors. This PCR relied on a set of 60 Vbeta primers and 13 Jbeta primers. TCRdb's table, derived via immunoSEQ multiplex PCR, lists solely in-frame clones and lacks some. The sample yields a few hundred thousand clones, roughly four fifths seen once. Sequencing input: PBMCs. These receptors were collected from a woman in her forties in good health and CMV-seropositive.

This rearrangement joins TRBV6-5 to TRBJ2-1; 8 bases fit TRBD2. Germline lookup yields CDR1 MNHEY and CDR2 SVGAGI. Losses at the gene ends were 7 bases for V and 6 bases for J; bases not matched to a gene: 11. CDR3 length: 15 residues. CDR3 amino acids: CASKSPGLVGNEQFF. The CDR3, as DNA: TGTGCCAGCAAATCTCCGGGACTAGTCGGCAATGAGCAGTTCTTC.

V is TRBV10-3 and J is TRBJ2-3; D is unresolved. Trimming pared 6 bases from V and 5 bases from J, leaving 9 bases between. The CDR3 totals 12 residues. Looked up from germline, CDR1 is ENHRY and CDR2 is SYGVKD. CDR3 coding DNA: TGTGCCATCAGCCAATCGGTAGATACGCAGTATTTT. Amino acid sequence: CAISQSVDTQYF.

The chain couples TRBV29-1 to TRBJ2-3, with D possibly matching TRBD2 (6 bases). CDR1 and CDR2 from the germline V gene are SQVTM and ANQGSEA. The V end lost 3 bases, the J end lost 12 bases, and 13 bases lay between the germline ends. The CDR3 extends over 11 amino acids. The CDR3 DNA follows: TGCAGCGTTGATGGGGGGACCGCCCAGTATTTT. It specifies CSVDGGTAQYF.